This T cell receptor beta chain is from a study of shared clonotypes between healthy human individuals. The length of the CDR3 is 15 residues. CDR1 is MNHEY and CDR2 is SVGAGI in the germline V gene. The V gene end was trimmed by 0 bases and the J gene end by 6 bases; junction bases not matched to a gene: 7. Clones were sequenced by immunoSEQ multiplex PCR, and TCRdb holds only the in-frame ones, with some missing. The data hold over 850,000 clones, with around 78% observed a single time. V is TRBV6-5 and J is TRBJ2-7; 8 nucleotides match TRBD1. The sequenced sample consisted of memory CD4+ T cells from PBMCs. The subset here: CD45RA-negative fraction. The receptor comes from a young man in good health. Some clones in this sample may be carry-over from other donors' samples. In DNA form, the CDR3 reads TGTGCCAGCAGTTACTCTTGGCAGGGGGCGAGCGAGCAGTACTTC. Protein product: CASSYSWQGASEQYF.